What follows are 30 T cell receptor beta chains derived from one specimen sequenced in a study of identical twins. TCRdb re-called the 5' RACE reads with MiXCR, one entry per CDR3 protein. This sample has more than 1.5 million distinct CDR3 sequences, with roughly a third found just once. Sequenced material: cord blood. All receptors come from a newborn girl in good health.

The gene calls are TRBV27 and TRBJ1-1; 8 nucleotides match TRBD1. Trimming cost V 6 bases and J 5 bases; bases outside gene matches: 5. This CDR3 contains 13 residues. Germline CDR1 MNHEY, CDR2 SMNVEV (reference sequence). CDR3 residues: CASRLDRGTEAFF. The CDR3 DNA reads TGTGCCAGCAGGTTAGACAGGGGAACTGAAGCTTTCTTT.

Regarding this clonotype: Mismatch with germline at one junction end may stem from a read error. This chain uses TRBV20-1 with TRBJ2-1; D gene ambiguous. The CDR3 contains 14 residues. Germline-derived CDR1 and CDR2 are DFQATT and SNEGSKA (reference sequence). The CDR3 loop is CSASRAATYSEQFF. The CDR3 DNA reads TGCAGTGCTAGTCGAGCAGCCACCTACAGTGAGCAGTTCTTC.

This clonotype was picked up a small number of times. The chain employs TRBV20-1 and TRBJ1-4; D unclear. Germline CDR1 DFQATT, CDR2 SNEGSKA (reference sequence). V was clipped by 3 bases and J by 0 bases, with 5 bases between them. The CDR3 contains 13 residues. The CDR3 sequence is CSASPTTNEKLFF. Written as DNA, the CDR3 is TGCAGTGCTAGTCCTACAACTAATGAAAAACTGTTTTTT.

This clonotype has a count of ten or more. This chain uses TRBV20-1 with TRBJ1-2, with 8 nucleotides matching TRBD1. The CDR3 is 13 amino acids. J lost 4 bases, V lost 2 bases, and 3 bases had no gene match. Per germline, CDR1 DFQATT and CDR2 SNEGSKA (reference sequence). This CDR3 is CSARSGTGYGYTF. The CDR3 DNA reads TGCAGTGCTAGAAGTGGGACAGGCTATGGCTACACCTTC.

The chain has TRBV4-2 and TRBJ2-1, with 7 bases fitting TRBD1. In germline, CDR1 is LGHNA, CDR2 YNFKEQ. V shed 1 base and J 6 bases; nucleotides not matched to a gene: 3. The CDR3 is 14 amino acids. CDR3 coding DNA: TGTGCCAGCAGCCAAGCCGCAGGGGGCAATGAGCAGTTCTTC. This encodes CASSQAAGGNEQFF.

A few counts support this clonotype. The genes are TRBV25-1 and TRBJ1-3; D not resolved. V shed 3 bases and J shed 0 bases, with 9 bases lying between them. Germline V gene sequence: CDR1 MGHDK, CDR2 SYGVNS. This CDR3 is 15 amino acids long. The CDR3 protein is CASSEAGLSGNTIYF. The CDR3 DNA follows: TGTGCCAGCAGTGAGGCAGGCCTCTCTGGAAACACCATATATTTT.

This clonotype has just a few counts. The CDR3 sequence: CSATDGRLYGYTF. The DNA of the CDR3 is TGCAGTGCTACTGACGGCCGGCTCTATGGCTACACCTTC. The chain carries TRBV20-1 and TRBJ1-2; D is unclear. Trimming pared 4 bases from V and 4 bases from J, leaving 13 bases between. The CDR3 loop spans 13 amino acids. Germline CDR1 and CDR2: DFQATT and SNEGSKA (reference sequence).

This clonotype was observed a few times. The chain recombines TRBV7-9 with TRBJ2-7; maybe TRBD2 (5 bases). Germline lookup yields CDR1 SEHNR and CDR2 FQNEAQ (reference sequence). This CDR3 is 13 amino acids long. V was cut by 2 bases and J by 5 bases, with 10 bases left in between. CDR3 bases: TGTGCCAGCAGCTTATTTAGCGTCGACGAGCAGTACTTC. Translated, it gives CASSLFSVDEQYF.

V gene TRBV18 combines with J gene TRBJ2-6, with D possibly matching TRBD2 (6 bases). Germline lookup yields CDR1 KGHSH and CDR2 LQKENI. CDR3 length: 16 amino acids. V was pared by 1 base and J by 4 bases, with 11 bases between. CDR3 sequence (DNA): TGTGCCAGCTCACCACGGAGGGGATACGGGGCCAACGTCCTGACTTTC. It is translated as CASSPRRGYGANVLTF.

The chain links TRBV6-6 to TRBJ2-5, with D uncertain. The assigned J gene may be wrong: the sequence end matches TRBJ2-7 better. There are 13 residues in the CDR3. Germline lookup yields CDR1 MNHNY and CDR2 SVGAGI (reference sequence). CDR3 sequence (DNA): TGTGCCAGCAGTTACTCGATATGGAACGAGCAGTACTTC. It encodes CASSYSIWNEQYF.

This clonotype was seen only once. The chain's CDR3 is CASSVVRTSGRRYEQFF. Written as DNA, the CDR3 is TGTGCCAGCAGCGTAGTTCGAACTAGCGGGAGGAGGTATGAGCAGTTCTTC. V and J are TRBV9 and TRBJ2-1; 12 positions agree with TRBD2. CDR3 size: 17 residues. V shed 0 bases and J 8 bases; nucleotides not matched to a gene: 9. Germline V gene data show CDR1 as SGDLS and CDR2 as YYNGEE.

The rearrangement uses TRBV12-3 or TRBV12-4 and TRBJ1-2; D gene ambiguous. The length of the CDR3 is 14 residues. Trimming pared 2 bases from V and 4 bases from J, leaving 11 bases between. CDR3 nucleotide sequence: TGTGCCAGCAGTTTATCTTGGCTCACCTATGGCTACACCTTC. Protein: CASSLSWLTYGYTF.

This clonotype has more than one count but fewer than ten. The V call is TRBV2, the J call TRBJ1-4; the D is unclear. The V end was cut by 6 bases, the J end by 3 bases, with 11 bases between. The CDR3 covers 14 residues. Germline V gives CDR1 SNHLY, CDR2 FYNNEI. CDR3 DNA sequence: TGTGCCAGCAGGCTTGACGGCGCTAATGAAAAACTGTTTTTT. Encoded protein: CASRLDGANEKLFF. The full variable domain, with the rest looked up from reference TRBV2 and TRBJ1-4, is EPEVTQTPSHQVTQMGQEVILRCVPISNHLYFYWYRQILGQKVEFLVSFYNNEISEKSEIFDDQFSVERPDGSNFTLKIRSTKLEDSAMYFCASRLDGANEKLFFGSGTQLSVL.

The CDR3 is CASTRDSYEQYF. In DNA, the CDR3 is TGTGCCAGCACCCGGGACAGCTACGAGCAGTACTTC. V is TRBV18 and J is TRBJ2-7, with 7 bases matching TRBD1. The CDR3 is 12 amino acids. The ends lost 8 bases at V and 3 bases at J; junction bases unmatched: 4. The germline gives CDR1 KGHSH, CDR2 LQKENI.

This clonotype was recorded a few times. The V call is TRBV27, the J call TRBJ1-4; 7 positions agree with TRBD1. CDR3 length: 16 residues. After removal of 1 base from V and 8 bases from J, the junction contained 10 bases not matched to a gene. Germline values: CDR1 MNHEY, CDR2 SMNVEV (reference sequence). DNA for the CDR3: TGTGCCAGCAGTTTATGGCGTCCAGGGGGTGTCGAAAAACTGTTTTTT. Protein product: CASSLWRPGGVEKLFF.

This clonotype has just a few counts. The CDR3 protein is CSATLLSRSLQETQYF. The CDR3 DNA reads as TGCAGTGCTACCCTACTTAGCAGGAGCCTTCAAGAGACCCAGTACTTC. This chain uses TRBV20-1 with TRBJ2-5; D remains unclear. V gave up 4 bases and J gave up 2 bases, with 20 bases separating them. Germline V gene sequence: CDR1 DFQATT, CDR2 SNEGSKA (reference sequence). CDR3 length equals 16 residues.

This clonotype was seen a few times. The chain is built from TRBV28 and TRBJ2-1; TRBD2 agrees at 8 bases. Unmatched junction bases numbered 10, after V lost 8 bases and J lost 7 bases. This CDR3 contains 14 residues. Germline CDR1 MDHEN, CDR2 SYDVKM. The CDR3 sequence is CASYSGIGLNEQFF. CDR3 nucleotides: TGTGCCAGCTATAGCGGGATCGGTTTGAATGAGCAGTTCTTC.

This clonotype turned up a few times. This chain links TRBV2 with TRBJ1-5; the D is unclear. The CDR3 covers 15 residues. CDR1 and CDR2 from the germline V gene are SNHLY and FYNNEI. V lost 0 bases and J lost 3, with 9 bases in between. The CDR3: CASSEAMRLNQPQHF. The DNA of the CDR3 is TGTGCCAGCAGTGAAGCGATGCGACTCAATCAGCCCCAGCATTTT.

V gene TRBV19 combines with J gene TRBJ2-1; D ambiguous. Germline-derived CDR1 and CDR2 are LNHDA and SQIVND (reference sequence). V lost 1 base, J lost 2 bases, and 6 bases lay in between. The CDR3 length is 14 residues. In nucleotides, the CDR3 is TGTGCCAGTAGTATAGGGGTTCCCTACAATGAGCAGTTCTTC. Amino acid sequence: CASSIGVPYNEQFF.

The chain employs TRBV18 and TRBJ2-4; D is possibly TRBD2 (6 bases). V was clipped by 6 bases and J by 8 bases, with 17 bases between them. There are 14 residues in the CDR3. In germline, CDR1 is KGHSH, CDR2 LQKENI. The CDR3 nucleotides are TGTGCCAGCTCGACAAATCGGGGGTTGGACATTCAGTACTTC. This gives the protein CASSTNRGLDIQYF.

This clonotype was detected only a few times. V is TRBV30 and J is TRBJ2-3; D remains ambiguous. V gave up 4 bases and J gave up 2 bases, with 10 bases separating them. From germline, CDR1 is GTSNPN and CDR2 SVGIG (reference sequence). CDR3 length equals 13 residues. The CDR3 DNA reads TGTGCCTGGAAACGGTCCTCCACAGATACGCAGTATTTT. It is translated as CAWKRSSTDTQYF.

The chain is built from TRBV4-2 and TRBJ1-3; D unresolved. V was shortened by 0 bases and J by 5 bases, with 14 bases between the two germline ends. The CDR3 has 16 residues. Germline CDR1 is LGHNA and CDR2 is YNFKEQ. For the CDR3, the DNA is TGTGCCAGCAGCCAAGATCCCCGACCGGGCAGAAACACCATATATTTT. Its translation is CASSQDPRPGRNTIYF.

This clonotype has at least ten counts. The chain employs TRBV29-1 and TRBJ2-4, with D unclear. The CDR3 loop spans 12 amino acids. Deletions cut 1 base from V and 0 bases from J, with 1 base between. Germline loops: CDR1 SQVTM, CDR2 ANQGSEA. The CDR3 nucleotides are TGCAGCGTTGAAGTAGCCAAAAACATTCAGTACTTC. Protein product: CSVEVAKNIQYF.

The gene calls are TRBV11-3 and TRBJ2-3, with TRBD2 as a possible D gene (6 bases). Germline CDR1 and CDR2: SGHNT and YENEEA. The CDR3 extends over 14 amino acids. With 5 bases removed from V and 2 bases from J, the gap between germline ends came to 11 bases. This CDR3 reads CASSKRDSTDTQYF. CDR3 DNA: TGTGCCAGCAGCAAACGGGACTCCACAGATACGCAGTATTTT.

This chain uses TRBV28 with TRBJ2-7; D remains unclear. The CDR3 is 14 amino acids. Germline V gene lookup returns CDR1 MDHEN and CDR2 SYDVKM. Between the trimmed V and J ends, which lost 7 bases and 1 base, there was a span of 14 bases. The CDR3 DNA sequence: TGTGCCAGCAAAGGCTTTATCCCATCCTACGAGCAGTACTTC. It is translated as CASKGFIPSYEQYF.

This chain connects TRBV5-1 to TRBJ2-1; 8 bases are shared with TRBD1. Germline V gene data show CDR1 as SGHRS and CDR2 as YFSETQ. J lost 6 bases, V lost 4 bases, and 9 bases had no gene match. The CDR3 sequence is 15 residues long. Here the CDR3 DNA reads TGCGCCAGCAGCCCACGCACTGGACAGGGCAATGAGCAGTTCTTC. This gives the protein CASSPRTGQGNEQFF.

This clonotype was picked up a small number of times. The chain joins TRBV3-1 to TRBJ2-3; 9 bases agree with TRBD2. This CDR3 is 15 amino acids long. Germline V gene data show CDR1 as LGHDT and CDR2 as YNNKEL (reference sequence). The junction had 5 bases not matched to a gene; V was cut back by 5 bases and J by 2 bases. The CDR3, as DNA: TGTGCCAGCAGCGCTAGCGGGGCACCCACAGATACGCAGTATTTT. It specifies CASSASGAPTDTQYF.

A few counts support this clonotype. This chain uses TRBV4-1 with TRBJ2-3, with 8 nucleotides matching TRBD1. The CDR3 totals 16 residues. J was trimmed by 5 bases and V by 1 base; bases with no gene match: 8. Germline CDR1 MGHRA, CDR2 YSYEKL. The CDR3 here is CASSQVGQGVGDTQYF. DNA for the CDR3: TGCGCCAGCAGCCAAGTCGGACAGGGAGTGGGAGATACGCAGTATTTT.

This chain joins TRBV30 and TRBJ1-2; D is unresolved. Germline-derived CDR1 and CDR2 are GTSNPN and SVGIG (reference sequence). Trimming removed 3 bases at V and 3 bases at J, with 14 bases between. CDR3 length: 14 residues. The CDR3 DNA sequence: TGTGCCTGGAGGAGGAGGGCTTGTGACTATGGCTACACCTTC. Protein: CAWRRRACDYGYTF.

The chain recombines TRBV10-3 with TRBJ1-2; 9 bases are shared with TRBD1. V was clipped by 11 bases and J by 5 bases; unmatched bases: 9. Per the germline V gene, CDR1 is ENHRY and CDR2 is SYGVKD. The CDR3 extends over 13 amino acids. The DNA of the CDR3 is TGTGCCGTCCGGGACAGGGATAGTTATGGCTACACCTTC. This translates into CAVRDRDSYGYTF.